The 5 T cell receptor beta chains below come from one sample, sequenced in a study of shared clonotypes between healthy human individuals. TCRdb's table, derived via immunoSEQ multiplex PCR, lists solely in-frame clones and lacks some. This sample has millions of clones; approximately 94% occur once, and the top ten carry about 1.1%. Naive CD8 cells lacked CD45RO and underwent positive selection for CCR7, leaving out terminally differentiated effector memory CD45RA+ cells. The material sequenced was naive CD8+ T cells sorted from blood. Receptors were obtained from a man between 18 and 35 years old in good health.

V is TRBV11-2 and J is TRBJ1-1; D not certain. Per the germline V gene, CDR1 is SGHAT and CDR2 is FQNNGV. Trimming removed 5 bases at V and 7 bases at J, with 14 bases between. The CDR3 spans 13 residues. The chain's CDR3 is CASSDNAHLEAFF. DNA of the CDR3: TGTGCCAGCAGCGATAACGCCCACCTTGAAGCTTTCTTT.

This sequence joins TRBV27 and TRBJ2-7, with 10 bases that match TRBD2. CDR1 and CDR2 (germline): MNHEY, SMNVEV (reference sequence). There are 14 residues in the CDR3. J gave up 1 base and V 6 bases, and 3 bases lay outside the gene matches. The CDR3 coding sequence is TGTGCCAGCAGCAAGCGGGGGGGTTCCTACGAGCAGTACTTC. Translated: CASSKRGGSYEQYF.

There are a few counts of this clone. Within the sample, other DNA sequences also encode this same CDR3. The V and J genes are TRBV5-6 and TRBJ2-3; TRBD2 is a possible D gene (6 bases). Germline V gives CDR1 SGHDT, CDR2 YYEEEE. The length of the CDR3 is 13 residues. V was cut by 4 bases and J by 5 bases, with 11 bases left in between. The CDR3 region has the DNA TGTGCCAGCAGCCCTCCAGCGGGAGATACGCAGTATTTT. This sequence encodes CASSPPAGDTQYF.

CDR3 loop: CASNRKGQGIEAFF. DNA for the CDR3: TGTGCCAGCAACCGTAAGGGACAGGGGATTGAAGCTTTCTTT. J is TRBJ1-1 and V is TRBV7-9; TRBD1 agrees at 10 bases. Germline V gene sequence: CDR1 SEHNR, CDR2 FQNEAQ (reference sequence). This CDR3 is 14 amino acids long. Trimming cost V 7 bases and J 7 bases; bases outside gene matches: 9.

The V and J genes are TRBV6-6 and TRBJ2-7, with D unclear. Deletions cut 0 bases from V and 3 bases from J, with 12 bases between. The CDR3 loop spans 15 amino acids. From germline, CDR1 is MNHNY and CDR2 SVGAGI (reference sequence). In DNA form, the CDR3 reads TGTGCCAGCAGTTACTCATTGGGCAGTAACTACGAGCAGTACTTC. It is translated as CASSYSLGSNYEQYF.